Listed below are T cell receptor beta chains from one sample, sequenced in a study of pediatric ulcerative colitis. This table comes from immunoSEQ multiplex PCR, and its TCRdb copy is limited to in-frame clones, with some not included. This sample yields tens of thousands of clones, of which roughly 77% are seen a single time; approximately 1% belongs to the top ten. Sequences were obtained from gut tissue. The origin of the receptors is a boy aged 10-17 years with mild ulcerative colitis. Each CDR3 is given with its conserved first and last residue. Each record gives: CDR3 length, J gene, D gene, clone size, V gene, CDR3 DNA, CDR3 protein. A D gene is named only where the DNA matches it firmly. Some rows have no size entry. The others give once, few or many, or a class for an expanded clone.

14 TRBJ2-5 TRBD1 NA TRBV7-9 TGTGCCAGCAGCCGATACAGGGGATTGGAGACCCAGTACTTC CASSRYRGLETQYF
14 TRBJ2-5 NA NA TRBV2 TGTGCCAGCAGCGACAGGCCGGTACAAGAGACCCAGTACTTC CASSDRPVQETQYF
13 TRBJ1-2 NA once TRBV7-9 TGTGCCAGCAGCTTAGCACATCGCTATGGCTATACCTTC CASSLAHRYGYTF
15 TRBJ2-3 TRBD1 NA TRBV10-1 TGCGCCAGCTCACGCCGGGACAGGGGCACAGATACGCAGTATTTT CASSRRDRGTDTQYF
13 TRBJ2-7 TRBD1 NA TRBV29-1 TGCAGCGTAACCGGGACAGGGGGCGACGAGCAGTACTTC CSVTGTGGDEQYF
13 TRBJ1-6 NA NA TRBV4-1 TGCGCCAGCAGCCAAGACCAAAGTTCACCCCTCCACTTT CASSQDQSSPLHF
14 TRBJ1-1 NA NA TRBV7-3 TGTGCCAGCAGCCGGGGGGATTCGAGCACTGAAGCTTTCTTT CASSRGDSSTEAFF
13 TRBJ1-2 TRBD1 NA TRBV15 TGTGCCACCAGCAGAGCGATAGGGGGCGGCTACACCTTC CATSRAIGGGYTF
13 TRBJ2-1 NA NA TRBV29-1 TGCAGCGTTTGGAGCTCCCAAAAGCATGAGCAGTTCTTC CSVWSSQKHEQFF
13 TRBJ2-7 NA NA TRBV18 TGTGCCAGCTCATTCCATGAATTCTACGAGCAGTACTTC CASSFHEFYEQYF
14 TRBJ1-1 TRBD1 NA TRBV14 TGTGCCAGCAGCCTCTTGCGACAGGGAGGGGAAGCTTTCTTT CASSLLRQGGEAFF
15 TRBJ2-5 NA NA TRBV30 TGTGCCTGGAGGCATAAGGGGGGGGCAGGGGAGACCCAGTACTTC CAWRHKGGAGETQYF
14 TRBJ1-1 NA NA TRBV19 TGTGCCAGTAGTATAGATCTCGAGGACACTGAAGCTTTCTTT CASSIDLEDTEAFF
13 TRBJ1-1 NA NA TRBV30 TGTGCCTGGACAGGGATAATGAACACTGAAGCTTTCTTT CAWTGIMNTEAFF
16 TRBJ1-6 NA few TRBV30 TGTGCCTGGAGTTGGGGAGGGGGGTCCTATAATTCACCCCTCCACTTT CAWSWGGGSYNSPLHF
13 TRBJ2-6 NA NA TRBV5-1 TGCGCCAGCAGGGGCTCTGGGGCCAACGTCCTGACTTTC CASRGSGANVLTF
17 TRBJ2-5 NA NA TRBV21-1 TGTGCCAGCAGCAAAGTGGCACTAGCGGTGGCACAAGAGACCCAGTACTTC CASSKVALAVAQETQYF
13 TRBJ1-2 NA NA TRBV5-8 TGTGCCAGCAGCCTGGGCCTCCTCTATGGCTACACCTTC CASSLGLLYGYTF
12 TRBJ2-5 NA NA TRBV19 TGTGCCAGTAGTATGTACCAAGAGACCCAGTACTTC CASSMYQETQYF
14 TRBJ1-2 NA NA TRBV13 TGTGCCAGCAGCCACCCGGGGACAACGGATGGCTACACCTTC CASSHPGTTDGYTF
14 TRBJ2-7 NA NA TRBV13 TGTGCCAGCAGCTTAGGGGGCGTTGGCTACGAGCAGTACTTC CASSLGGVGYEQYF
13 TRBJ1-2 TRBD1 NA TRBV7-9 TGTGCCAGCAGACGTAGGGGGCCCTATGGCTACACCTTC CASRRRGPYGYTF
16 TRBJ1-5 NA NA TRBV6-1 TGTGCCAGCAGTGAACTCCCCCCAGGGGCGAGTCAGCCCCAGCATTTT CASSELPPGASQPQHF
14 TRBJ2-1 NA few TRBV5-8 TGTGCCAGCAGCTTTACAGATACGAGGAATGAGCAGTTCTTC CASSFTDTRNEQFF
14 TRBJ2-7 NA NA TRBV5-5 TGTGCCAGCAGCCGAGGGACGAGCTCCTACGAGCAGTACTTC CASSRGTSSYEQYF
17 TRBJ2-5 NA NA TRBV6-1 TGTGCCAGCAGTGAAAGGGGCTACCTCCCCCCCTTAGAGACCCAGTACTTC CASSERGYLPPLETQYF
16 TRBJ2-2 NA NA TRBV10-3 TGTGCCATCAGTGAGCGAGGGTATGCGGACACCGGGGAGCTGTTTTTT CAISERGYADTGELFF
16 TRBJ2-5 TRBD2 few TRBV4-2 TGTGCCAGCAGCCAGGCAACTAGCGGGGGGTCGGAGACCCAGTACTTC CASSQATSGGSETQYF
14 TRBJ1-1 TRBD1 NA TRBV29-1 TGCAGCGTGGTGGGGGACAGGGGGATAACTGAAGCTTTCTTT CSVVGDRGITEAFF
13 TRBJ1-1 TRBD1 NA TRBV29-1 TGCAGCGTGGCTACAGGGGTGCACACTGAAGCTTTCTTT CSVATGVHTEAFF
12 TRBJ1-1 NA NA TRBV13 TGTACAAAGGGCCAAAAGAACACTGAAGCTTTCTTT CTKGQKNTEAFF
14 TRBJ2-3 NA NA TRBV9 TGTGCCAGCAGCTGGGCAGCTAGCACAGATACGCAGTATTTT CASSWAASTDTQYF
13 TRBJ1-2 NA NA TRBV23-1 TGCGCCAGCAGTCAATCGGGACAATATGGCTACACCTTC CASSQSGQYGYTF
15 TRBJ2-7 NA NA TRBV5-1 TGCGCCAGCAGCGCGGGGACAGTTGATTCCTACGAGCAGTACTTC CASSAGTVDSYEQYF
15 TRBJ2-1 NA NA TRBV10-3 TGTGCCATCAGTGAGCCAGGGTCAGGGGACAATGAGCAGTTCTTC CAISEPGSGDNEQFF
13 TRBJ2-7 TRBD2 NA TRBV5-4 TGTAGTGCTAGCGGGGGGTCGGGCTACGAGCAGTACTTC CSASGGSGYEQYF
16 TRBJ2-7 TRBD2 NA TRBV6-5 TGTGCCAGCAGTTACTCGTCACTAGCGGGGGTTCACGAGCAGTACTTC CASSYSSLAGVHEQYF
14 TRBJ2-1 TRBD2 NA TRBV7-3 TGTGCCAGCAGCTTACTAGCGGGAGAAAATGAGCAGTTCTTC CASSLLAGENEQFF
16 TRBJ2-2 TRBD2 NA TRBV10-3 TGTGCCATCAGTGCTAGCGGGGGGGAGTACTCCGGGGAGCTGTTTTTT CAISASGGEYSGELFF
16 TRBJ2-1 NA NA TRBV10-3 TGTGCCATCAGTGGAAACATGGCTCGCTCCTACAATGAGCAGTTCTTC CAISGNMARSYNEQFF
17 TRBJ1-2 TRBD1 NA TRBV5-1 TGCGCCAGCAGCTTAACAATCAACCGACAGGGGTCTGATGGCTACACCTTC CASSLTINRQGSDGYTF
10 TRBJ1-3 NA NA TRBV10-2 TGCGCCGGAAGGGGAAACACCATATATTTT CAGRGNTIYF
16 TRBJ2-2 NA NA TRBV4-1 TGCGCCAGCAGCCAATGGCGGGGAGCGAACACCGGGGAGCTGTTTTTT CASSQWRGANTGELFF
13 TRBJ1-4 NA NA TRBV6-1 TGTGCCAGCAGTGAATGGGGGAATGAAAAACTGTTTTTT CASSEWGNEKLFF
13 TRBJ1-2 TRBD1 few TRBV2 TGTGCCAGCAGCGACAGGGGAGCCTATGGCTACACCTTC CASSDRGAYGYTF
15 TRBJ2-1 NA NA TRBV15 TGTGCCACCAGGCTCCCAAGCCTAAGCCCCAATGAGCAGTTCTTC CATRLPSLSPNEQFF
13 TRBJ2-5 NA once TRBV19 TGTGCCAGTAGTATAGGACGCGGGGAGACCCAGTACTTC CASSIGRGETQYF
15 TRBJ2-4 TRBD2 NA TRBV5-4 TGTGCCAGCAGCTTTAGCGGGGGACCCAAAAACATTCAGTACTTC CASSFSGGPKNIQYF
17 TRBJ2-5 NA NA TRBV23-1 TGCGCCAGCAGTCAAGATGGGCGGGGAGGACCCTCGGAGACCCAGTACTTC CASSQDGRGGPSETQYF
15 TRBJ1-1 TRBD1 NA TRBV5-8 TGTGCCAGCAGCCGTGAAGGGGGCGCGAACACTGAAGCTTTCTTT CASSREGGANTEAFF
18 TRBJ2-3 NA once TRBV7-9 TGTGCCAGCAGCTTAGCCTCGTTTCAGGTTTTCCGCACAGATACGCAGTATTTT CASSLASFQVFRTDTQYF
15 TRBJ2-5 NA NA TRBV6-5 TGTGCCAGCAGTACCCGGGACGGCGGAATTGAGACCCAGTACTTC CASSTRDGGIETQYF
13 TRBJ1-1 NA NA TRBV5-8 TGTGCCAGCAGCTTGGTTCTGAACACTGAAGCTTTCTTT CASSLVLNTEAFF